This TCR beta chain was identified in a study of blood T cells in healthy people across ages. Together with a sample-barcoded 5' primer, a J-beta primer mix was included in a second PCR lasting about 6 to 11 cycles. Each sample provided no less than 2.5 million CDR3-containing paired-end reads. MiXCR, applied by TCRdb to the 5' RACE reads, yields one record per CDR3 protein. The data hold more than 600,000 distinct CDR3 sequences, with approximately 25% observed a single time. The germline V gene encodes CDR1 MNHNS and CDR2 SASEGT. The length of the CDR3 is 16 residues. Trimming left V 5 bases short and J 0 bases short, with 14 bases between. These data were also filed under a second study, of T cells of mothers and their children.

This rearrangement joins TRBV6-1 to TRBJ2-1; D may be TRBD1 (5 bases). Sequencing was carried out using blood. This TCR was sampled from a boy between 10 and 17 years old in good health. The CDR3 region is CASSQGSQYSYNEQFF. The DNA for the CDR3 is TGTGCCAGCAGTCAGGGTTCCCAATACTCCTACAATGAGCAGTTCTTC.